This T cell receptor (beta chain) was sequenced in a study of blood T cell repertoires in COVID-19. Sequencing was performed with immunoSEQ multiplex PCR; in TCRdb, only in-frame clones are kept and a portion is missing. The sample shows under 75,000 clones, around 90% of them seen only once. The CDR3 sequence is 12 residues long. Unmatched junction bases numbered 4, after V lost 5 bases and J lost 8 bases. Germline CDR1 reads MRHNA; CDR2 reads SNTAGT. The chain carries TRBV6-4 and TRBJ1-1, with 8 bases aligning to TRBD1. The specimen sequenced was peripheral blood. The sequence derives from a woman aged 18-30 years with acute or convalescent COVID-19. The CDR3 is CASSTRTGEAFF. The CDR3 DNA sequence: TGTGCCAGCAGTACAAGGACAGGGGAAGCTTTCTTT.